Listed here are 2 T cell receptor beta chains from one sample, sequenced in a study of blood T cell repertoires in COVID-19. Using immunoSEQ multiplex PCR, the repertoire was profiled, and TCRdb retains in-frame clones only, with some absent. The sample contains fewer than 350,000 clones, around nine tenths of which appear only once. Sequencing was performed on peripheral blood. The receptors derive from a woman aged 60 to 75 with COVID-19, enrolled during active disease.

CDR3: CASSEGFAGPYNEQFF. The CDR3 nucleotides are TGTGCCAGCAGTGAGGGTTTTGCGGGGCCGTACAATGAGCAGTTCTTC. This sequence joins TRBV6-1 and TRBJ2-1; a possible D gene is TRBD2 (6 bases). Trimming shortened V by 3 bases and J by 4 bases, and 16 bases separated the two germline ends. This CDR3 region has 16 residues. Germline V CDR1 and CDR2: MNHNS, SASEGT.

The chain recombines TRBV2 with TRBJ2-5; 8 bases map to TRBD1. This CDR3 has 16 amino acids. V lost 2 bases and J lost 2; bases outside the gene matches: 7. The germline gives CDR1 SNHLY, CDR2 FYNNEI. The CDR3 protein is CASSERTGKSQETQYF. The CDR3, as DNA: TGTGCCAGCAGTGAAAGGACAGGGAAGAGTCAAGAGACCCAGTACTTC.